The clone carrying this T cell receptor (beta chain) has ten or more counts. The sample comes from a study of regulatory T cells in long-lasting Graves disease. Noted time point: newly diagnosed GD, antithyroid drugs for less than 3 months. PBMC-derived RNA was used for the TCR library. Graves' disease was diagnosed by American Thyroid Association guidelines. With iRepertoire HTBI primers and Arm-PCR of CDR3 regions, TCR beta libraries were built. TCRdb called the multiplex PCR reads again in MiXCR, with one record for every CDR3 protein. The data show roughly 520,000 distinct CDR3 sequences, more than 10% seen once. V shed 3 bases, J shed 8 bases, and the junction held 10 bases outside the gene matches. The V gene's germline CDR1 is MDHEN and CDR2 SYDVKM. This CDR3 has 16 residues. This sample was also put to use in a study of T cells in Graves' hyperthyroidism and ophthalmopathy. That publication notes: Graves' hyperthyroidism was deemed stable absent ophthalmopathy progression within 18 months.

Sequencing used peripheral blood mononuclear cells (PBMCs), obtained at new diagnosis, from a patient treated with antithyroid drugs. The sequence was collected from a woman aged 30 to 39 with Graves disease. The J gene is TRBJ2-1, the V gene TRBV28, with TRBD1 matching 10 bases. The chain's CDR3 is CASSFRGPDRGYEQFF. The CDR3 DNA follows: TGTGCCAGCAGTTTTAGGGGTCCGGACAGGGGGTATGAGCAGTTCTTC. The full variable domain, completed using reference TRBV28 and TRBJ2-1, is DVKVTQSSRYLVKRTGEKVFLECVQDMDHENMFWYRQDPGLGLRLIYFSYDVKMKEKGDIPEGYSVSREKKERFSLILESASTNQTSMYLCASSFRGPDRGYEQFFGPGTRLTVL.